This T cell receptor (beta chain) was sequenced for a study of T cell responses to AZD1222 COVID-19 vaccine. In this sample, this clone turned up once. The table came from immunoSEQ multiplex PCR; TCRdb's copy has only in-frame clones and leaves some out. The repertoire consists of approximately 140,000 clones, with under 95% occurring once and the leading ten covering around 2.8%. This CDR3 has 15 amino acids. CDR1 is LNHDA and CDR2 is SQIVND in the germline V gene (reference sequence). J was trimmed by 5 bases and V by 7 bases; bases with no gene match: 8. This TCR was sampled from an adult in good health. The chain recombines TRBV19 with TRBJ2-5, with 12 bases identical to TRBD1. This sample comprised peripheral blood, obtained on day 0 of AZD1222 vaccination. CDR3 sequence: CASTWGTGGRETQYF. The CDR3 DNA follows: TGTGCCAGTACCTGGGGGACAGGGGGCCGGGAGACCCAGTACTTC. Using reference TRBV19 and TRBJ2-5 for the parts outside the CDR3, the full variable domain is DGGITQSPKYLFRKEGQNVTLSCEQNLNHDAMYWYRQDPGQGLRLIYYSQIVNDFQKGDIAEGYSVSREKKESFPLTVTSAQKNPTAFYLCASTWGTGGRETQYFGPGTRLLVL.